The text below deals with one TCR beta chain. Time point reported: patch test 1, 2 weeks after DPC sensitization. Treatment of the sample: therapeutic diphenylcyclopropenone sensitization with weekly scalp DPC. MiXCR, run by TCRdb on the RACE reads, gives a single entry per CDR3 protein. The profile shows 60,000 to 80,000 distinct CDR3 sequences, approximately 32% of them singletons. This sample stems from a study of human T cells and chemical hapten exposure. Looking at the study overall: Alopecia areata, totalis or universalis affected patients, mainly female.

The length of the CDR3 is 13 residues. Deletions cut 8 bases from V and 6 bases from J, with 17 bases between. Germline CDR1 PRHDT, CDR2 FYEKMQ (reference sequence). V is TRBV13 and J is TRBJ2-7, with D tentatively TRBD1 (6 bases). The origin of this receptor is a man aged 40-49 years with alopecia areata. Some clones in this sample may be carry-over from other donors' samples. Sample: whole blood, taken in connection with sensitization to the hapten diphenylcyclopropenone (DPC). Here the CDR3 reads CASREGGLSEQYF. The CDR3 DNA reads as TGTGCCAGCCGCGAAGGGGGATTAAGCGAGCAGTACTTC.